The T cell receptor beta chain described here comes from a study of blood T cell repertoires in COVID-19. About the research overall: Sites across the United States, Italy and Spain contributed samples from acute and convalescent COVID-19.

This CDR3 comprises 14 residues. In germline, CDR1 is MDHEN, CDR2 SYDVKM. The junction had 10 bases not matched to a gene; V was cut back by 6 bases and J by 6 bases. This clone has only a few counts. In the original analysis: Reference gene primer amplification in the assay estimated nucleated cell counts. The table came from immunoSEQ multiplex PCR; TCRdb's copy has only in-frame clones and leaves some out. Clonal size and the V and J genes are those of that table, whereas D and trimming came from the DNA. This table has some 130,000 clones, roughly nine tenths appearing once. This chain joins TRBV28 and TRBJ1-2; 7 positions match TRBD1. This TCR was sampled from a woman aged 70-85 years with COVID-19, enrolled during active disease. Sequencing was performed on peripheral blood. The CDR3 nucleotides are TGTGCCAGCAGCCCAGACAGGGCCCCAGATGGCTACACCTTC. Translated: CASSPDRAPDGYTF.